This TCR beta chain stems from a study of post-analysis software for immune sequencing data. This clonotype has at least ten counts. Its antigen remains unknown. Germline-derived CDR1 and CDR2 are SSHAT and FNYEAQ (reference sequence). The ends lost 6 bases at V and 6 bases at J; junction bases unmatched: 4. This CDR3 has 13 residues. Study-wide points: Controls showed lower frequencies than patients for roughly 5 TRBV segments, and TRBV5-6, TRBV5-1 and TRBV20-1 were among these.

Unique molecular identifiers had been added to the TCR beta cDNA libraries. T cells numbering roughly 0.85 to 11 million gave rise to some 500,000 cDNA molecules. A single record per CDR3 protein comes from TCRdb applying MiXCR to the PCR reads. The data show roughly 600,000 distinct CDR3 sequences, with 40% to 50% seen just once and more than 1.5% held by the top ten. This chain connects TRBV7-7 to TRBJ2-1; 8 bases align to TRBD1. This receptor was identified in a girl between 10 and 17 years old with multiple sclerosis. Material: blood. CDR3 region: CASSLDRGNEQFF. In nucleotides, the CDR3 is TGTGCCAGCAGTCTCGACAGGGGCAATGAGCAGTTCTTC.